A selection of T cell receptor beta chains follows, all from one sample in a study of response to subunit inactivated influenza vaccine. One entry per CDR3 protein results from TCRdb running MiXCR on the RT-PCR reads. The table lists hundreds of thousands of distinct CDR3 sequences, 15% to 18% of them singletons. The source was PBMCs from blood, collected 12 days after vaccination. The receptors derive from a man aged 45-65 years who received an inactivated influenza vaccine. The CDR3 runs from the conserved cysteine through the conserved F or W. The order of the fields is CDR3 DNA, CDR3 protein, V gene, D gene, clone size, CDR3 length, J gene. A D gene is named only where the DNA matches it firmly. Part of the rows lack a size; the others show once, few, many or a class for expanded clones.

TGCGCCAGCAGCGGCGAGTTGTATAATTCACCCCTCCACTTT	CASSGELYNSPLHF	TRBV4-3	-	few	14	TRBJ1-6
TGCGCCAGCAGCTCACGGGACGGTGGCCAAGAGACCCAGTACTTC	CASSSRDGGQETQYF	TRBV5-1	-	few	15	TRBJ2-5
TGTGCCAGCAGCTTACTAGCGGCCCCAGATACGCAGTATTTT	CASSLLAAPDTQYF	TRBV7-8	TRBD2	few	14	TRBJ2-3
TGTGCCTCCTCCCAAGATCGAGAAGGTAGCGGGACCGTACAAGAGACCCAGTACTTC	CASSQDREGSGTVQETQYF	TRBV3-1	TRBD2	-	19	TRBJ2-5
TGTGCCAGCAGCCGGGCGGGGGGTCCGTACAGGGCTAATGAAAAACTGTTTTTT	CASSRAGGPYRANEKLFF	TRBV11-3	-	-	18	TRBJ1-4
TGTGCCAGCAGCCCCCATAAGGTTGGCACCGGGGAGCTGTTTTTT	CASSPHKVGTGELFF	TRBV7-3	-	-	15	TRBJ2-2
TGTGCCATCAGGGGTGGACAGGGGACTCCCGGCACAGATACGCAGTATTTT	CAIRGGQGTPGTDTQYF	TRBV10-3	TRBD1	-	17	TRBJ2-3
TGTGCCAGCAGTGGGGTAATCTTGACCGGGGAGCTGTTTTTT	CASSGVILTGELFF	TRBV6-1	-	-	14	TRBJ2-2
TGTGCCAGCACCCAGAACAGGGTACCCACTGAAGCTTTCTTT	CASTQNRVPTEAFF	TRBV7-8	-	few	14	TRBJ1-1
TGCAGTGCTACACGACAGCCTTACAATTCACCCCTCCACTTT	CSATRQPYNSPLHF	TRBV20-1	-	few	14	TRBJ1-6
TGTGCCAGCAGCAGGGGTTACAATGAGCAGTTCTTC	CASSRGYNEQFF	TRBV9	-	many	12	TRBJ2-1
TGTGCCAGCAAAGGGGCGACAGGGATTAGGACCGGGGAGCTGTTTTTT	CASKGATGIRTGELFF	TRBV12-3/TRBV12-4	TRBD1	few	16	TRBJ2-2
TGTGCCAGCAGCTTAGATCCGGGGGAGTGGGGAGAGACCCAGTACTTC	CASSLDPGEWGETQYF	TRBV11-2	-	few	16	TRBJ2-5
TGTGCCAGCTCACCCCGACAGGGGTTGAACACCGGGGAGCTGTTTTTT	CASSPRQGLNTGELFF	TRBV18	TRBD1	few	16	TRBJ2-2
TGTGCCATCAGTGAGGGCGGTTTAACGGGGACCCAGTACTTC	CAISEGGLTGTQYF	TRBV10-3	-	-	14	TRBJ2-5
TGTGCCACCTCAAAGGGACAGAGAAGCAATCAGCCCCAGCATTTT	CATSKGQRSNQPQHF	TRBV6-1	TRBD1	-	15	TRBJ1-5
TGTGCCAGCAGTTTAAACGGACAGGGGGGTTTACGTGGCTACACCTTC	CASSLNGQGGLRGYTF	TRBV12-3/TRBV12-4	TRBD1	-	16	TRBJ1-2
TGTGCCAGCAGCTTAAGGGATTTAGGGGATACGCAGTATTTT	CASSLRDLGDTQYF	TRBV11-2	-	few	14	TRBJ2-3
TGTGCCAGCAGCTTATTTATTACAGATAGGACGTACGAGCAGTACTTC	CASSLFITDRTYEQYF	TRBV7-2	-	-	16	TRBJ2-7
TGTGCCAGCAGCTGGGGCACGCTAGCGGGCAGAAACACAGATACGCAGTATTTT	CASSWGTLAGRNTDTQYF	TRBV5-6	TRBD2	few	18	TRBJ2-3
TGCAGCGTTGGTTTATCGGATGAGCAGTTCTTC	CSVGLSDEQFF	TRBV29-1	-	many	11	TRBJ2-1
TGTGCCAGCAGCGTAGAGCCCCAGATGAACACTGAAGCTTTCTTT	CASSVEPQMNTEAFF	TRBV9	-	-	15	TRBJ1-1
TGCGCCAGCAGCGGGGAGGGTGTTCCACACAATGAGCAGTTCTTC	CASSGEGVPHNEQFF	TRBV5-1	TRBD2	-	15	TRBJ2-1
TGTGCCAGCAGTTCCCCCGGACTAGCGGGAGGACTTTTAAGCTCCTACAATGAGCAGTTCTTC	CASSSPGLAGGLLSSYNEQFF	TRBV28	TRBD2	-	21	TRBJ2-1
TGTGCCACCATAACCGGGACAGGGCCCTACGAGCAGTACTTC	CATITGTGPYEQYF	TRBV10-3	TRBD1	few	14	TRBJ2-7
TGTGCCAGCAGCCCAGCGACAGGGAACACCGGGGAGCTGTTTTTT	CASSPATGNTGELFF	TRBV6-1	-	few	15	TRBJ2-2
TGTGCCACCAGTGATGTGGGACTAGCGGGAGCCGATACGCAGTATTTT	CATSDVGLAGADTQYF	TRBV24-1	TRBD2	few	16	TRBJ2-3
TGTGCCAGCAGCCGGACGATTAGCGGGAGCTCCTACAATGAGCAGTTCTTC	CASSRTISGSSYNEQFF	TRBV4-2	TRBD2	-	17	TRBJ2-1
TGTGCCAGCAGTGAAGCGTGGGGCAGCTCTGGGGAAAAACTGTTTTTT	CASSEAWGSSGEKLFF	TRBV6-1	-	few	16	TRBJ1-4
TGCAGTGCTAGAGGGAGGAACCCGGGACAGGGGATCCACGAGCAGTACTTC	CSARGRNPGQGIHEQYF	TRBV20-1	TRBD1	-	17	TRBJ2-7
TGCGCCAGCAGCTTGAGGCCGGGGGCAGAGGAGACCCAGTACTTC	CASSLRPGAEETQYF	TRBV5-1	-	-	15	TRBJ2-5
TGTGCCAGCAGCCTACTACAGAGTTCTAGGGATTCACCCCTCCACTTT	CASSLLQSSRDSPLHF	TRBV7-8	-	-	16	TRBJ1-6
TGTGCCAGCAGTCGACTAGCGGGAGATAGGAGGGAGCTGTTTTTT	CASSRLAGDRRELFF	TRBV28	TRBD2	-	15	TRBJ2-2
TGTGCCAGCAGCTCTCTCGGGGGAAACACATACAATGAGCAGTTCTTC	CASSSLGGNTYNEQFF	TRBV7-9	-	few	16	TRBJ2-1
TGTGCCAGCAGCTTACGGGGGACAGGGGGTCCACCCCTCCACTTT	CASSLRGTGGPPLHF	TRBV7-2	TRBD1	-	15	TRBJ1-6
TGTGCCATCAGTGACTGGGGGCGCCCCGGGGAGCTGTTTTTT	CAISDWGRPGELFF	TRBV10-3	-	-	14	TRBJ2-2
TGTGCCAGCAGACTAGGACAGTATAACACTGAAGCTTTCTTT	CASRLGQYNTEAFF	TRBV3-1	-	few	14	TRBJ1-1
TGTGCCAGCAGTGAAGAGGGGTCGGGGGCCCAGTACTTC	CASSEEGSGAQYF	TRBV6-1	-	-	13	TRBJ2-5
TGCGCCAGCAGCCAAGGGCTCACGGACAGCTACGAGCAGTACTTC	CASSQGLTDSYEQYF	TRBV4-1	-	-	15	TRBJ2-7
TGTGCCAGCAGTTATGGGACAGGGGCGTCTAATGAAAAACTGTTTTTT	CASSYGTGASNEKLFF	TRBV11-2	TRBD1	many	16	TRBJ1-4
TGTGCCAGCAGCTTCATGATTCAAGAGACCCAGTACTTC	CASSFMIQETQYF	TRBV7-8	-	-	13	TRBJ2-5
TGCTGTGCTGTGGGTCGGGGGCTAGCGTTAGGGAATGAGCAGTTCTTC	CCAVGRGLALGNEQFF	TRBV20-1	-	-	16	TRBJ2-1
TGTGCCAGCAGCCGCGACAGTAATTCACCCCTCCACTTT	CASSRDSNSPLHF	TRBV6-6	-	-	13	TRBJ1-6
TGTGCCAGCAGCGCCCCCGGGACAGGGGAAGATACGCAGTATTTT	CASSAPGTGEDTQYF	TRBV28	TRBD1	-	15	TRBJ2-3
TGCAGCGTTGAAGGGGATAGGGCGGGGAACATTCAGTACTTC	CSVEGDRAGNIQYF	TRBV29-1	-	few	14	TRBJ2-4
TGTGCCAGCAGTGAGAGGACATTCTCCTCCTACAATGAGCAGTTCTTC	CASSERTFSSYNEQFF	TRBV6-1	-	-	16	TRBJ2-1
TGCGCCAGCAGCCAGGATCGCGGCGAGCAGTACTTC	CASSQDRGEQYF	TRBV5-1	-	many	12	TRBJ2-7
TGTGCCAGCAGCTTAAGGGACAGGGTCTATGGCTACACCTTC	CASSLRDRVYGYTF	TRBV5-6	TRBD1	many	14	TRBJ1-2
TGTGCCAGCAGTTTCGGAACTAGTGAGAAGACCCAGTACTTC	CASSFGTSEKTQYF	TRBV12-3/TRBV12-4	-	few	14	TRBJ2-5
TGTGCCAGCAGCTACCAGCGGGACTACAATGAGCAGTTCTTC	CASSYQRDYNEQFF	TRBV14	TRBD2	-	14	TRBJ2-1